This passage covers 29 T cell receptor beta chains from one sample sequenced in a study of Ad26.COV2.S vaccination and SARS-CoV-2 variants. Treatment meaning: over 15 received Ad26.COV2.S at low or high dose, single or two shots; roughly 5 received placebo; per-sample allocation not given. Specimens were obtained on day 63 following the first vaccine or placebo injection. Assay used: immunoSEQ multiplex PCR; TCRdb lists only in-frame clones, some missing. The table shows almost 400,000 clones, with approximately 90% occurring only once. The sample was peripheral blood, taken in a trial of Ad26.COV2.S vaccine versus placebo. These receptors came from a person aged 18 to 59 who received the Ad26.COV2.S COVID-19 vaccine or a placebo.

V gene TRBV28 combines with J gene TRBJ2-3; D unresolved. This CDR3 contains 12 residues. Germline CDR1 and CDR2: MDHEN and SYDVKM. Trimming cost V 5 bases and J 5 bases, with 8 bases left between them. In DNA, the CDR3 is TGTGCCAGCAGTCCCCACCGAGATACGCAGTATTTT. It encodes CASSPHRDTQYF.

The chain carries TRBV6-5 and TRBJ1-1; D remains ambiguous. This CDR3 comprises 15 residues. In germline, CDR1 is MNHEY, CDR2 SVGAGI. With 0 bases removed from V and 3 bases from J, the gap between germline ends came to 11 bases. CDR3 nucleotide sequence: TGTGCCAGCAGTTACTCTGACTACGGGGACACTGAAGCTTTCTTT. Protein product: CASSYSDYGDTEAFF.

The chain recombines TRBV5-4 with TRBJ2-1; D is possibly TRBD1 (5 bases). Trimming shortened V by 2 bases and J by 5 bases, and 14 bases separated the two germline ends. The CDR3 covers 15 residues. From germline, CDR1 is SGHNT and CDR2 YYREEE (reference sequence). In DNA, the CDR3 is TGTGCCAGCAGCTTCAGACAGACTCACCACAATGAGCAGTTCTTC. Translating it yields CASSFRQTHHNEQFF.

The chain uses TRBV6-6 and TRBJ2-3; possibly TRBD2 for D (6 bases). Germline V gene lookup returns CDR1 MNHNY and CDR2 SVGAGI (reference sequence). V was clipped by 4 bases and J by 0 bases, with 14 bases between them. The CDR3 contains 16 residues. The CDR3 DNA reads as TGTGCCAGCAGTTCCTTCCTAGCGTCGAGCACAGATACGCAGTATTTT. It specifies CASSSFLASSTDTQYF.

The genes are TRBV13 and TRBJ2-2, with D uncertain. The V end lost 6 bases, the J end lost 4 bases, and 9 bases lay between the germline ends. The CDR3 loop spans 13 amino acids. Per the germline V gene, CDR1 is PRHDT and CDR2 is FYEKMQ (reference sequence). The CDR3 region is CASRYISTGELFF. The CDR3 bases are TGTGCCAGCAGATACATTAGCACCGGGGAGCTGTTTTTT.

The genes are TRBV30 and TRBJ1-6; 8 nucleotides agree with TRBD1. Trimming took 2 bases from V and 6 from J; bases not matched to a gene: 6. CDR3 length: 15 residues. CDR1 and CDR2 (germline): GTSNPN, SVGIG (reference sequence). CDR3 sequence: CAWSTKQGGNSPLHF. CDR3 nucleotide sequence: TGTGCCTGGAGTACCAAACAGGGGGGTAATTCACCCCTCCACTTT.

This clone showed up just a few times. The chain couples TRBV9 to TRBJ1-2; 8 bases are shared with TRBD1. The CDR3 has 13 residues. Germline V gene data show CDR1 as SGDLS and CDR2 as YYNGEE. J was trimmed by 6 bases and V by 4 bases; bases with no gene match: 5. The CDR3 sequence is CASSIGQGDGYTF. The CDR3 DNA reads as TGTGCCAGCAGCATCGGACAGGGCGATGGCTACACCTTC.

This clone was counted a few times. The chain recombines TRBV6-6 with TRBJ2-1; no firm D call. This CDR3 comprises 12 residues. Germline values: CDR1 MNHNY, CDR2 SVGAGI (reference sequence). V lost 0 bases and J lost 7, with 4 bases in between. In DNA form, the CDR3 reads TGTGCCAGCAGTTACTCGGGGAATGAGCAGTTCTTC. Residues: CASSYSGNEQFF.

This chain links TRBV19 with TRBJ2-5; D ambiguous. CDR3 length equals 11 residues. V dropped 3 bases and J dropped 5 bases, with 4 bases sitting between them. The germline CDR1 and CDR2 sequences are LNHDA and SQIVND (reference sequence). Here the CDR3 reads CASSIYETQYF. CDR3 coding DNA: TGTGCCAGTAGTATTTACGAGACCCAGTACTTC.

The rearrangement joins TRBV28 to TRBJ1-5; D gene uncertain. Deletions cut 6 bases from V and 1 base from J, with 1 base between. The CDR3 length is 11 residues. Germline CDR1 MDHEN, CDR2 SYDVKM. DNA of the CDR3: TGTGCCAGCAGAAGCAATCAGCCCCAGCATTTT. It encodes CASRSNQPQHF.

J is TRBJ2-7 and V is TRBV20-1; D is undetermined. Germline CDR1 is DFQATT and CDR2 is SNEGSKA (reference sequence). The CDR3 has 11 amino acids. V was pared by 6 bases and J by 5 bases, with 11 bases between. The CDR3 sequence: CSAPTFHEQYF. DNA for the CDR3: TGCAGTGCCCCCACGTTTCACGAGCAGTACTTC.

V and J are TRBV2 and TRBJ2-3; tentative D call: TRBD1 (6 bases). This CDR3 is 13 amino acids long. Germline lookup yields CDR1 SNHLY and CDR2 FYNNEI. V was shortened by 5 bases and J by 2 bases, with 8 bases between the two germline ends. For the CDR3, the DNA is TGTGCCAGCAGTCAGGGGCCCACAGATACGCAGTATTTT. Protein sequence: CASSQGPTDTQYF.

The chain uses TRBV14 and TRBJ2-1; 7 bases fit TRBD1. The junction had 10 bases not matched to a gene; V was cut back by 6 bases and J by 5 bases. CDR1 and CDR2 (germline): SGHDN, FVKESK. The CDR3 loop spans 15 amino acids. In DNA form, the CDR3 reads TGTGCCAGCAGACCTACAGGGGCGCCAAACAATGAGCAGTTCTTC. Residues: CASRPTGAPNNEQFF.

V usage is TRBV28 and J usage is TRBJ1-4; unclear D gene. CDR3 length: 12 amino acids. Trimming took 6 bases from V and 8 from J, leaving 10 bases between them. Germline CDR1 and CDR2: MDHEN and SYDVKM. The CDR3 DNA reads TGTGCCAGCAGACGAGGAAACGAAAAACTGTTTTTT. Its translation: CASRRGNEKLFF.

Note on this clone: The same CDR3 is also encoded by other DNA sequences in this sample. The chain employs TRBV2 and TRBJ2-6; D remains ambiguous. V was trimmed by 3 bases and J by 0 bases, leaving 6 bases between them. The CDR3 contains 15 residues. The germline V gene encodes CDR1 SNHLY and CDR2 FYNNEI. The CDR3 bases are TGTGCCAGCAGTGATGGGGTCTCTGGGGCCAACGTCCTGACTTTC. This translates into CASSDGVSGANVLTF.

The V gene is TRBV4-1, the J gene TRBJ2-3; 10 positions agree with TRBD2. Germline CDR1 and CDR2: MGHRA and YSYEKL. V dropped 0 bases and J dropped 3; count of bases not matched to a gene: 6. The CDR3 is 17 amino acids. The CDR3 DNA is TGCGCCAGCAGCCAAGATCGGGCTAGCGGGAGTACAGATACGCAGTATTTT. Its protein product is CASSQDRASGSTDTQYF.

The J gene is TRBJ2-7, the V gene TRBV7-2, with D perhaps matching TRBD2 (6 bases). CDR3 length equals 16 residues. Germline V gene sequence: CDR1 SGHTA, CDR2 FQGNSA. The V gene lost 5 bases and the J gene lost 9 bases, with 26 bases spanning the gap. CDR3 sequence reads: CASSPEPASATLRQYF. CDR3 coding DNA: TGTGCCAGCAGCCCCGAGCCTGCTAGCGCCACTTTGCGGCAGTACTTC.

This rearrangement joins TRBV6-2 or TRBV6-3 to TRBJ2-5; D is perhaps TRBD1 (5 bases). V was pared by 4 bases and J by 5 bases, with 8 bases between. Per germline, CDR1 MNHEY and CDR2 SVGEGT. The CDR3 is 12 amino acids. The CDR3 nucleotides read TGTGCCAGCAGTTCCAGGGCGGAGACCCAGTACTTC. Protein product: CASSSRAETQYF.

V and J are TRBV5-4 and TRBJ2-2, with a tentative D call TRBD2 (6 bases). The CDR3 loop spans 16 amino acids. V was pared by 0 bases and J by 4 bases, with 13 bases between. From germline, CDR1 is SGHNT and CDR2 YYREEE (reference sequence). This chain's CDR3 is CASSLGSAGFTGELFF. DNA for the CDR3: TGTGCCAGCAGCTTGGGGAGCGCGGGATTCACCGGGGAGCTGTTTTTT.

V usage is TRBV12-3 or TRBV12-4 and J usage is TRBJ2-7, with 7 bases identical to TRBD1. V lost 5 bases, J lost 3 bases, and 4 bases stayed unmatched. The CDR3 extends over 13 amino acids. CDR3 sequence (DNA): TGTGCCAGCAGTCGGGACAGTTACTACGAGCAGTACTTC. This codes for CASSRDSYYEQYF.

The chain has TRBV7-9 and TRBJ1-2; 9 nucleotides align to TRBD1. The germline CDR1 and CDR2 sequences are SEHNR and FQNEAQ (reference sequence). The CDR3 sequence is 17 residues long. Germline trimming cut 4 bases from V and 2 bases from J; bases unmatched to any gene: 11. CDR3 protein: CASSYWDRASLNYGYTF. The CDR3 region has the DNA TGTGCCAGCAGCTACTGGGACAGGGCATCCTTGAACTATGGCTACACCTTC.

The chain couples TRBV18 to TRBJ1-4, with unresolved D. The ends were cut back, 2 bases at V and 5 bases at J, with 9 bases in the middle. The CDR3 contains 14 residues. Germline V gene data show CDR1 as KGHSH and CDR2 as LQKENI. CDR3 in DNA: TGTGCCAGCTCACCAATAAACCTCAATGAAAAACTGTTTTTT. Translation: CASSPINLNEKLFF.

V is TRBV10-3 and J is TRBJ2-5, with TRBD2 identical over 7 bases. The CDR3 contains 16 residues. Germline CDR1 reads ENHRY; CDR2 reads SYGVKD. V lost 4 bases to trimming and J lost 5 bases; unmatched junction nucleotides: 13. CDR3 sequence (DNA): TGTGCCATCAGTGTAGGTCCTATGGCGGGAGCGGAGACCCAGTACTTC. The encoded protein is CAISVGPMAGAETQYF.

The V call is TRBV29-1, the J call TRBJ2-1, with 10 bases fitting TRBD2. Germline assignment: CDR1 SQVTM and CDR2 ANQGSEA. This CDR3 contains 14 residues. V lost 6 bases and J lost 4; bases outside the gene matches: 6. The CDR3, as DNA: TGCAGCGTCCCGGGACTAGCGCATTACAATGAGCAGTTCTTC. It is translated as CSVPGLAHYNEQFF.

The chain joins TRBV5-1 to TRBJ1-6; TRBD1 matches 7 bases. J was trimmed by 7 bases and V by 6 bases; bases with no gene match: 7. CDR3 length: 14 residues. Germline V gene lookup returns CDR1 SGHRS and CDR2 YFSETQ. The CDR3 is CASKPGQKNSPLHF. In nucleotides, the CDR3 is TGCGCCAGCAAGCCGGGACAGAAGAATTCACCCCTCCACTTT.

V and J are TRBV7-2 and TRBJ1-2, with TRBD1 matching over 8 bases. The ends lost 4 bases at V and 7 bases at J; junction bases unmatched: 8. The CDR3 is made up of 14 amino acids. Germline V gene sequence: CDR1 SGHTA, CDR2 FQGNSA. CDR3 sequence: CASSSSTGGRGYTF. CDR3 bases: TGTGCCAGCAGCTCATCCACAGGGGGTCGTGGCTACACCTTC.

This chain joins TRBV5-6 and TRBJ2-2; 7 positions agree with TRBD1. Germline loops: CDR1 SGHDT, CDR2 YYEEEE. Trimming took 4 bases from V and 7 from J; bases not matched to a gene: 4. The CDR3 is 13 residues long. This chain's CDR3 is CASSLDRDGELFF. The CDR3 DNA reads TGTGCCAGCAGCCTTGACAGGGACGGGGAGCTGTTTTTT.

CDR3 sequence reads: CASSIGDQQFF. In DNA, the CDR3 is TGTGCCAGTAGTATAGGGGACCAGCAGTTCTTC. The chain combines TRBV19 with TRBJ2-1; the D gene could be TRBD1 or TRBD2 (5 bases each). Trimming cost V 1 base and J 11 bases, with 6 bases left between them. This CDR3 spans 11 amino acids. Germline V CDR1 and CDR2: LNHDA, SQIVND (reference sequence).

V gene TRBV6-4 combines with J gene TRBJ2-2; D possibly corresponds to TRBD1 (5 bases). CDR3 length equals 14 residues. Germline-derived CDR1 and CDR2 are MRHNA and SNTAGT. Trimming cost V 0 bases and J 6 bases, with 8 bases left between them. The CDR3 sequence: CASSDSNRPGELFF. The CDR3 DNA sequence: TGTGCCAGCAGTGACTCGAACAGGCCCGGGGAGCTGTTTTTT.